These 9 T cell receptor beta chains were sequenced from one sample in a study of CD8 T cells in ankylosing spondylitis. Study observations and caveats: Ankylosing spondylitis blood appeared to be characterized by a TCR beta motif of several highly homologous variants.

These receptors are not linked to any known antigen. Each CDR3 protein gets one entry after TCRdb re-called the 5' RACE reads with MiXCR. Here the sample spans more than 100,000 distinct CDR3 sequences, over 15% being singletons. Sequencing used blood, either unsorted or a sorted T cell fraction (not recorded which). These receptors were collected from a male donor with ankylosing spondylitis.

This chain links TRBV27 with TRBJ2-7, with D possibly being TRBD1 (5 bases). Germline CDR1 reads MNHEY; CDR2 reads SMNVEV (reference sequence). The CDR3 has 14 amino acids. The V end was cut by 3 bases, the J end by 7 bases, with 16 bases between. CDR3 coding DNA: TGTGCCAGCAGTTTTGGGGCCCCATTACGGGAGCAGTACTTC. This codes for CASSFGAPLREQYF.

This clonotype came up a few times. The J gene is TRBJ1-5, the V gene TRBV7-9; TRBD1 agrees at 7 bases. This CDR3 has 14 residues. V was clipped by 5 bases and J by 7 bases; unmatched bases: 8. Germline CDR1 is SEHNR and CDR2 is FQNEAQ (reference sequence). This CDR3 is CASSPGTAGQPQHF. The CDR3 coding sequence is TGTGCCAGCAGCCCCGGGACAGCGGGCCAGCCCCAGCATTTT.

Ten or more counts support this clonotype. The rearrangement joins TRBV9 to TRBJ2-1, with 7 bases that match TRBD2. The CDR3 is 15 amino acids. V lost 3 bases to trimming and J lost 6 bases; unmatched junction nucleotides: 9. Germline CDR1 is SGDLS and CDR2 is YYNGEE. CDR3 sequence (DNA): TGTGCCAGCAGCGAAAGCGGGACTGGCCGCAATGAGCAGTTCTTC. Encoded protein: CASSESGTGRNEQFF. Variable domain in full (rest from reference TRBV9 and TRBJ2-1): DSGVTQTPKHLITATGQRVTLRCSPRSGDLSVYWYQQSLDQGLQFLIQYYNGEERAKGNILERFSAQQFPDLHSELNLSSLELGDSALYFCASSESGTGRNEQFFGPGTRLTVL.

This clonotype was seen ten or more times. J is TRBJ2-1 and V is TRBV9, with D unresolved. V gave up 0 bases and J gave up 9 bases, with 13 bases separating them. This CDR3 is 14 amino acids long. Looked up from germline, CDR1 is SGDLS and CDR2 is YYNGEE. The CDR3 DNA reads TGTGCCAGCAGCGTAGGGGATAGTCGTACTGAGCAGTTCTTC. Residues: CASSVGDSRTEQFF.

V gene TRBV6-5 combines with J gene TRBJ2-1; no clear D gene. Germline V gene sequence: CDR1 MNHEY, CDR2 SVGAGI. The CDR3 extends over 14 amino acids. With 0 bases removed from V and 8 bases from J, the gap between germline ends came to 11 bases. CDR3 loop: CASSYSDLSDEQFF. Here the CDR3 DNA reads TGTGCCAGCAGTTACTCAGACCTAAGTGATGAGCAGTTCTTC.

V and J are TRBV4-1 and TRBJ1-2; D gene uncertain. CDR3 length: 15 residues. V dropped 0 bases and J dropped 0 bases, with 8 bases sitting between them. CDR1 is MGHRA, CDR2 YSYEKL, per germline. The CDR3 DNA is TGCGCCAGCAGCCAAGAACCAGTAACTAACTATGGCTACACCTTC. This encodes CASSQEPVTNYGYTF.

This clonotype has more than one count but fewer than ten. V gene TRBV9 combines with J gene TRBJ2-2; D ambiguous. The CDR3 spans 13 residues. V shed 0 bases and J shed 3 bases, with 3 bases lying between them. The germline CDR1 and CDR2 sequences are SGDLS and YYNGEE. CDR3 bases: TGTGCCAGCAGCGTAGAGGACACCGGGGAGCTGTTTTTT. Encoded protein: CASSVEDTGELFF.

The rearrangement links TRBV5-6 to TRBJ2-1; D uncertain. The germline CDR1 and CDR2 sequences are SGHDT and YYEEEE. Trimming cost V 0 bases and J 0 bases, with 7 bases left between them. This CDR3 has 15 residues. The DNA of the CDR3 is TGTGCCAGCAGCTTGGGGTCCGTCTCCTACAATGAGCAGTTCTTC. Translating gives CASSLGSVSYNEQFF.

The count of this clonotype is one. This chain links TRBV7-9 with TRBJ1-1; D is perhaps TRBD1 (5 bases). In germline, CDR1 is SEHNR, CDR2 FQNEAQ (reference sequence). Trimming took off 5 bases at V and 3 bases at J, with 10 bases between the two ends. This CDR3 region has 13 residues. The CDR3 DNA reads as TGTGCCAGCAGCAAAAACAGGTACACTGAAGCTTTCTTT. It encodes CASSKNRYTEAFF.